This TCR beta chain was sequenced during a study of T cells after yellow fever vaccination. A process of 5'RACE template switching, which added a universal primer site and UMIs, was used to make TCR cDNA. One entry per CDR3 protein results from TCRdb running MiXCR on the 5' RACE reads. The sample comprises more than 200,000 distinct CDR3 sequences, approximately 3.8% of which are singletons, and 15% to 20% rests with the top ten. Broader study findings: A weaker secondary response peaked on day 5, the primary on day 15. The booster response re-showed most primary clones: 96% CD4, approximately 90% CD8. Within FACS-sorted repertoires, abundant clonotypes contaminating from the bulk population could be present.

Ten or more counts support this clonotype. Its antigen remains unknown. The CDR3 runs 14 residues. CDR1 is MNHEY and CDR2 is SVGAGI in the germline V gene. Trimming stripped 6 bases from V and 2 bases from J, with 12 bases between. The sequences come from PBMCs, collected 15 days after the yellow fever booster vaccination. The chain carries TRBV6-5 and TRBJ2-3, with D perhaps TRBD2 (6 bases). This receptor was identified in a man younger than 30 who received the YFV17D yellow fever vaccine. CDR3 sequence (DNA): TGTGCCAGCAGGGGCCTAGCGAACACAGATACGCAGTATTTT. It translates to CASRGLANTDTQYF.